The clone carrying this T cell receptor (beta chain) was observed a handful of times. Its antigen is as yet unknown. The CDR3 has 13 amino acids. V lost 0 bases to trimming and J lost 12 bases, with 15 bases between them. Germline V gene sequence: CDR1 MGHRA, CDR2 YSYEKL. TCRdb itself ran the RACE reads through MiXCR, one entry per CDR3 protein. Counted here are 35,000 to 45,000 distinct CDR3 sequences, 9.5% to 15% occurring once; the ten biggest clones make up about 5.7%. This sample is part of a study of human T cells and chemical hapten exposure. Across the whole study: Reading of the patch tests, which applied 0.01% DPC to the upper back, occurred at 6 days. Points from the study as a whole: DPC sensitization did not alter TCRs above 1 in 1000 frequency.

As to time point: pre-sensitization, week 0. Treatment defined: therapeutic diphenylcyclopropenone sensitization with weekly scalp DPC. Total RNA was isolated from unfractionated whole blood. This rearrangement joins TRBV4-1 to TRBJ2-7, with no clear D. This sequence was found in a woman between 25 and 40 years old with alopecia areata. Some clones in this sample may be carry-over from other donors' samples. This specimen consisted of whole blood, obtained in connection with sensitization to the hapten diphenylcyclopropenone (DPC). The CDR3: CASSQDEVSRRYF. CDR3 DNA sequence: TGCGCCAGCAGCCAAGATGAGGTTAGCCGCCGGTACTTC.